This T cell receptor (beta chain) derives from a study of T cells expressing NK-cell markers. Study background: Sorted CD3+CD56+NKG2C+, CD3+CD56+NKG2C- and CD3+CD56-NKG2C+ T-cell subsets were beta-chain profiled. One of the eight sequenced donors was seronegative, whereas the other seven were HCMV-seropositive. Broader study findings: In a few donors, these clonotypes also led the CD3+CD56-NKG2C+ fraction. HCMV specificity of expanded NKG2C+ T cell clones remained unclear.

To note about this clonotype: What it binds is not known.

Reprocessing the 5' RACE reads, TCRdb reports a single entry for every CDR3 protein and omits DNA. The specimen's table records 130,000 to 150,000 distinct CDR3 sequences. This CDR3 has 13 amino acids. Germline assignment: CDR1 SEHNR and CDR2 FQNEAQ (reference sequence). This receptor was obtained from a man aged 18-30 years in good health. This chain connects TRBV7-9 to TRBJ2-1; TCRdb calls TRBD1, which cannot be checked without DNA. The sample consisted of blood T cells: a sorted CD56 or NKG2C T cell subset, CD4+ or CD8+ T cells, or bulk PBMC T cells (not recorded which). This CDR3 is CASSPRQSNEQFF. Complete variable domain (other parts from reference TRBV7-9 and TRBJ2-1): DTGVSQNPRHKITKRGQNVTFRCDPISEHNRLYWYRQTLGQGPEFLTYFQNEAQLEKSRLLSDRFSAERPKGSFSTLEIQRTEQGDSAMYLCASSPRQSNEQFFGPGTRLTVL.